The rows below give T cell receptor beta chains drawn from one sample of a study of regulatory T cells in long-lasting Graves disease. MiXCR, applied by TCRdb to the multiplex PCR reads, yields one record per CDR3 protein. The sample holds 680,000 or so distinct CDR3 sequences, 15% to 20% seen once. These sequences were also reported in another study, on T cells in Graves' hyperthyroidism and ophthalmopathy.

The sample in question was peripheral blood mononuclear cells (PBMCs), obtained at new diagnosis, from a patient treated with antithyroid drugs. Every receptor here comes from a woman aged 30 to 39 with Graves disease. The CDR3 runs from the conserved cysteine through the conserved F or W. Fields, in order: V gene, J gene, D gene, clone size, CDR3 DNA, CDR3 protein. The D gene is left open where the match is weak. Size tells how often a clone was seen (once, few, many) or the class of an expanded clone, and some rows leave it out.

TRBV6-2/TRBV6-3	TRBJ2-4	NA	NA	TGTGCCAGCATTCCTGCCGGGGGATCGAAAAACATTCAGTACTTC	CASIPAGGSKNIQYF
TRBV11-2	TRBJ2-7	TRBD2	few	TGTGCCAGCAGCTTAGAGCTACCGGGACTAGCCACCTACGAGCAGTACTTC	CASSLELPGLATYEQYF
TRBV11-2	TRBJ1-1	TRBD1	many	TGTGCCAGCAGCTTAGCAGGGGGAAGCACTGAAGCTTTCTTT	CASSLAGGSTEAFF
TRBV9	TRBJ1-3	TRBD1	few	TGTGCCAGCAGCGTAGAGTCCGGGCAGGGGGCCTGGGACACCATATATTTT	CASSVESGQGAWDTIYF
TRBV28	TRBJ1-6	NA	few	TGTGCCAGCAGTTTAAGGACCCAGACCCTCCACTTT	CASSLRTQTLHF
TRBV5-1	TRBJ2-5	TRBD1	NA	TGCGCCAGCAGCGGAACGGACAGGGAAGAGACCCAGTACTTC	CASSGTDREETQYF
TRBV28	TRBJ2-1	NA	NA	TGTGCCAGCAGTTTATTAACAGGGTCGCAGTTCTTC	CASSLLTGSQFF
TRBV6-5	TRBJ2-3	NA	few	TGTGCCAGCAGTTACTCCGGAGCGGATACGCAGTATTTT	CASSYSGADTQYF
TRBV2	TRBJ2-2	NA	NA	TGTGCCAGCAGACTCGGACTGGGCACCGGGGAGCTGTTTTTT	CASRLGLGTGELFF
TRBV27	TRBJ2-3	NA	few	TGTGCCAGCAGTAGGGACAAAAATACGCAGTATTTT	CASSRDKNTQYF
TRBV7-2	TRBJ1-4	NA	many	TGTGCCAGCAGCCGCATGGGGGTTGAGGAAAAACTGTTTTTT	CASSRMGVEEKLFF
TRBV11-2	TRBJ2-3	TRBD2	NA	TGTGCCAGCAGCCCCTACCTGGGACTAGCGGGAGGGCCTAGAGATACGCAGTATTTT	CASSPYLGLAGGPRDTQYF
TRBV28	TRBJ1-4	NA	many	TGTGCCAGCAGTTTGGAGGGTCTGAAGGAAAAACTGTTTTTT	CASSLEGLKEKLFF
TRBV11-2	TRBJ2-2	TRBD2	many	TGTGCCAGCAGCCGACTAGCGGCGAACACCGGGGAGCTGTTTTTT	CASSRLAANTGELFF
TRBV27	TRBJ1-2	NA	many	TGTGCCAGCAGTTTCCGGGACTTCTATGGCTACACCTTC	CASSFRDFYGYTF
TRBV28	TRBJ1-2	NA	many	TGTGCCAGCAGTGTGACAGTAACGGCCTATGGCTACACCTTC	CASSVTVTAYGYTF
TRBV29-1	TRBJ1-2	NA	NA	TGCAGCGTCGAACACAGGGAAATCGACTATGACTACACCTTC	CSVEHREIDYDYTF
TRBV6-2/TRBV6-3	TRBJ1-2	NA	few	TGTGCCAGCAGTTATAACCAGTATGGCTACACCTTC	CASSYNQYGYTF
TRBV4-1	TRBJ1-6	TRBD1	few	TGCGCCAGCAGCCAAGTCTTCGGGACAGGGAGGTCACCCCTCCACTTT	CASSQVFGTGRSPLHF
TRBV20-1	TRBJ2-1	TRBD1	many	TGCAGTTACCGGGACAGGGAAAGCATTTGGGGTGAGCAGTTCTTC	CSYRDRESIWGEQFF
TRBV29-1	TRBJ1-1	NA	NA	TGCAGCGTAACCCAACGACCGGTCACTGAAGCTTTCTTT	CSVTQRPVTEAFF
TRBV30	TRBJ2-7	TRBD2	many	TGTGCCTGGTCTAGCGGGAGCTGGTACGAGCAGTACTTC	CAWSSGSWYEQYF
TRBV7-2	TRBJ2-5	NA	NA	TGTGCCAGCAGCTTAGATCAGGGCGGGGAGACCCAGTACTTC	CASSLDQGGETQYF
TRBV7-6	TRBJ2-5	TRBD2	NA	TGTGCCAGCAGCCCGCAGCCGGCGGGGGGAGAGACCCAGTACTTC	CASSPQPAGGETQYF
TRBV6-1	TRBJ2-7	TRBD2	few	TGTGCCAGCAGTCCTCGCGGGACTAGCGGGAGCTACGAGCAGTACTTC	CASSPRGTSGSYEQYF
TRBV19	TRBJ1-1	TRBD1	once	TGTGCCAGTCGGACAGGGGGCAAACTGAACACTGAAGCTTTCTTT	CASRTGGKLNTEAFF
TRBV24-1	TRBJ2-3	NA	few	TGTGCCACCAGTGATACATTTGGCGGGAGCACAGATACGCAGTATTTT	CATSDTFGGSTDTQYF
TRBV10-3	TRBJ1-5	NA	few	TGTGCCACGGGCCCAGGGAGGGATCAGCCCCAGCATTTT	CATGPGRDQPQHF
TRBV5-5	TRBJ1-1	TRBD1	few	TGTGCCAGCTTAAGGACAGGGAAACCTTCGGACACTGAAGCTTTCTTT	CASLRTGKPSDTEAFF
TRBV2	TRBJ2-5	NA	NA	TGTGCCAGCAGTGAAGGGACGACGACGGGGACCCAGTACTTC	CASSEGTTTGTQYF
TRBV10-1	TRBJ2-7	TRBD2	few	TGCGCCAGCAGTGAGTCCCAACTTACCGGGACTAGCGGGGGAGCCTACGAGCAGTACTTC	CASSESQLTGTSGGAYEQYF
TRBV7-3	TRBJ2-2	NA	few	TGTGCCAGCAGCCCCCAGGGCCTTGCAGCGCACACCGGGGAGCTGTTTTTT	CASSPQGLAAHTGELFF
TRBV7-2	TRBJ1-2	NA	many	TGTGCCAGCAGCTTAGGTGACAGTTCGTTAGGCTATGGCTACACCTTC	CASSLGDSSLGYGYTF
TRBV18	TRBJ2-7	TRBD1	NA	TGTGCCAGCTCACCTAACCCCCCGGGACAGGGCTCGAAGCAGTACTTC	CASSPNPPGQGSKQYF
TRBV12-3/TRBV12-4	TRBJ2-6	TRBD2	NA	TGTGCCAGCAGTTTAAGTCTAGCGGGATCTGGGGCCAACGTCCTGACTTTC	CASSLSLAGSGANVLTF
TRBV5-4	TRBJ1-4	NA	NA	TGTGCCAGCAGCCAACCTGACAGACAAAAACTGTTTTTT	CASSQPDRQKLFF
TRBV2	TRBJ2-1	TRBD2	many	TGTGCCAGCAGTCCTCTAGCGGGCTCCTCCTACAATGAGCAGTTCTTC	CASSPLAGSSYNEQFF
TRBV29-1	TRBJ1-2	TRBD1	many	TGCAGCGTCAGCGGACAGGGGGCTAACTATGGCTACACCTTC	CSVSGQGANYGYTF
TRBV6-1	TRBJ1-1	NA	many	TGTGCCAGCAGACCCTCCCCGGGGTCAGGAAACACTGAAGCTTTCTTT	CASRPSPGSGNTEAFF
TRBV5-6	TRBJ2-7	TRBD2	NA	TGTGCCAGCAGCTCAAGGCTAGCGGGAGTGATCGAGCAGTACTTC	CASSSRLAGVIEQYF
TRBV28	TRBJ1-5	TRBD1	many	TGTGCCAGCGCCGGGACAGACAATCAGCCCCAGCATTTT	CASAGTDNQPQHF
TRBV29-1	TRBJ2-7	TRBD2	NA	TGCAGCGTGACGACTAGCTTTTCCTACGAGCAGTACTTC	CSVTTSFSYEQYF
TRBV5-1	TRBJ2-3	TRBD2	many	TGCGCCAGCAGCTTGGAACTAGCGGGACCCACAGATACGCAGTATTTT	CASSLELAGPTDTQYF
TRBV25-1	TRBJ2-7	NA	NA	TGTGCCAGCAGTGAGTTGGGGGTTGCGCAGTACTTC	CASSELGVAQYF
TRBV12-3/TRBV12-4	TRBJ2-3	TRBD2	many	TGTGCCAGCACACCGGGACTAGCGGGGTTAAGCACAGATACGCAGTATTTT	CASTPGLAGLSTDTQYF
TRBV30	TRBJ2-3	NA	NA	TGTGCCTGGACCCTCGCGGGGGCGAGCACAGATACGCAGTATTTT	CAWTLAGASTDTQYF
TRBV20-1	TRBJ2-3	TRBD2	many	TGCAGTGCTAGAGGACGGGGGGAATCGAGAGATACGCAGTATTTT	CSARGRGESRDTQYF
TRBV6-1	TRBJ2-2	TRBD1	many	TGTGCCACCAGGACAGGGACGGCCGGGGAGCTGTTTTTT	CATRTGTAGELFF
TRBV28	TRBJ2-1	TRBD2	NA	TGTGCCAGCAGTTCTAGCGGGAGGTTTCAGTTCTTC	CASSSSGRFQFF
TRBV11-1	TRBJ2-1	TRBD1	many	TGTGCCAGCAGCCCGTCGACAGGGGACTATGAGCAGTTCTTC	CASSPSTGDYEQFF
TRBV29-1	TRBJ2-7	TRBD2	many	TGCAGCGTTGCAATCAGGCCGGGACTAGCGGGAGTTGACGAGCAGTACTTC	CSVAIRPGLAGVDEQYF
TRBV6-5	TRBJ1-5	TRBD1	many	TGTGCCAGCAGTTACTCGCCCCAGGGGGATCAGCCCCAGCATTTT	CASSYSPQGDQPQHF
TRBV28	TRBJ1-2	NA	many	TGTGCCAGCTCCGCCGCCTCCCAGGACAGCAACTATGGCTACACCTTC	CASSAASQDSNYGYTF
TRBV9	TRBJ2-2	TRBD1	NA	TGTGCCAGCAGCGCGGGACAGGGTTCCACCGGGGAGCTGTTTTTT	CASSAGQGSTGELFF